The 5 T cell receptor beta chains below were found in one sample sequenced in a study of cytomegalovirus exposure and HLA in healthy donors. With 60 Vbeta and 13 Jbeta primers, the PCR was carried out. The protocol was immunoSEQ multiplex PCR, while the TCRdb copy is restricted to in-frame clones and leaves out a portion. The sample consists of roughly 190,000 clones, roughly 73% of them appearing once. Sequenced input: PBMCs. These TCRs come from a woman in her twenties or thirties in good health and CMV-seronegative.

The chain uses TRBV7-2 and TRBJ2-3; 13 nucleotides agree with TRBD2. The CDR3 sequence is 17 residues long. Germline values: CDR1 SGHTA, CDR2 FQGNSA. The junction had 6 bases not matched to a gene; V was cut back by 5 bases and J by 1 base. The CDR3 DNA sequence: TGTGCCAGCAGCCCGCGGACTAGCGGGAGCGGCACAGATACGCAGTATTTT. The encoded protein is CASSPRTSGSGTDTQYF. Looking up the rest from reference TRBV7-2 and TRBJ2-3 gives the full variable domain: GAGVSQSPSNKVTEKGKDVELRCDPISGHTALYWYRQSLGQGLEFLIYFQGNSAPDKSGLPSDRFSAERTGGSVSTLTIQRTQQEDSAVYLCASSPRTSGSGTDTQYFGPGTRLTVL.

This chain uses TRBV27 with TRBJ1-2, with D possibly matching TRBD1 (5 bases). The germline V gene encodes CDR1 MNHEY and CDR2 SMNVEV (reference sequence). V dropped 3 bases and J dropped 14 bases, with 19 bases sitting between them. CDR3 length equals 13 residues. DNA for the CDR3: TGTGCCAGCAGTTTTCGGGTCGGGGGAGGGGAGACCTTC. Amino acid sequence: CASSFRVGGGETF.

Written as DNA, the CDR3 is TGTGCCAGCAGCTTGGAGCTAGGACAGGAAAGGACGCAGTTCTTC. Translation: CASSLELGQERTQFF. The J gene is TRBJ2-1, the V gene TRBV5-6; TRBD1 matches at 7 bases. V lost 0 bases and J lost 12; bases outside the gene matches: 12. Germline CDR1 SGHDT, CDR2 YYEEEE. The CDR3 covers 15 residues.

CDR3 nucleotides: TGTGCCAGCAGCTCCCGACTAGCGGGAGAGTACAATGAGCAGTTCTTC. This translates into CASSSRLAGEYNEQFF. The chain employs TRBV13 and TRBJ2-1; TRBD2 matches at 12 bases. Germline-derived CDR1 and CDR2 are PRHDT and FYEKMQ (reference sequence). Trimming at V came to 4 bases and at J to 4 bases, leaving 5 bases not matched to a gene. The CDR3 is 16 residues long.

The rearrangement uses TRBV5-1 and TRBJ1-1, with 8 nucleotides matching TRBD1. This CDR3 is built from 15 residues. CDR1 and CDR2 from the germline V gene are SGHRS and YFSETQ. V trimming: 4 bases; J trimming: 1 base; junction bases outside the gene matches: 6. The CDR3 region is CASSPGTGANTEAFF. CDR3 bases: TGCGCCAGCAGCCCCGGGACAGGAGCGAACACTGAAGCTTTCTTT. Supplemented by reference TRBV5-1 and TRBJ1-1, the full variable domain reads KAGVTQTPRYLIKTRGQQVTLSCSPISGHRSVSWYQQTPGQGLQFLFEYFSETQRNKGNFPGRFSGRQFSNSRSEMNVSTLELGDSALYLCASSPGTGANTEAFFGQGTRLTVV.